The following is a T cell receptor (beta chain) sequence with its context. These data originate in a study of metastatic and nonmetastatic thyroid tumors. Per the study methods: A distant-metastasis classifier for papillary thyroid cancer was built using CDR3 differences across clinicopathological groups. Using MiXCR, TCRdb re-called clones from the PCR reads. The V and J calls were determined by TCRdb, not by the authors. The sample has about 34,000 clones; about 16% are singletons. Ahead of thyroid surgery, no patient had received treatment of any kind. V was cut by 3 bases and J by 0 bases, with 19 bases left in between. Germline CDR1 is SGHRS and CDR2 is YFSETQ. The CDR3 runs to 17 residues.

The chain couples TRBV5-1 to TRBJ2-7; TRBD1 might be the D (6 bases). Sample: blood. The TCR originated in a female donor with papillary thyroid cancer or a benign thyroid nodule (not recorded which). Some clones in this sample may be carry-over from other donors' samples. The CDR3 sequence is CASSSPGGVSNSYEQYF. The CDR3 DNA sequence: TGCGCCAGCAGCTCTCCTGGGGGCGTGAGCAACTCCTACGAGCAGTACTTC.